Below are 21 T cell receptor beta chains sequenced from a single sample in a study of blood T cell repertoires in COVID-19. This table comes from immunoSEQ multiplex PCR, and its TCRdb copy is limited to in-frame clones, with some not included. This sample has about 370,000 clones, with roughly 90% found just once. Sequenced sample: peripheral blood. These receptors all come from a woman aged 25 to 45 with COVID-19, enrolled during active disease.

The genes are TRBV6-2 or TRBV6-3 and TRBJ1-2, with D maybe TRBD1 (6 bases). The V gene lost 2 bases and the J gene lost 4 bases, with 8 bases spanning the gap. The CDR3 length is 13 residues. CDR1 is MNHEY and CDR2 is SVGEGT in the germline V gene. CDR3 bases: TGTGCCAGCAGTTACACAGGGCCCTATGGCTACACCTTC. Translating it yields CASSYTGPYGYTF.

This chain connects TRBV6-2 or TRBV6-3 to TRBJ2-1, with TRBD2 identical over 7 bases. With V trimmed by 2 bases and J by 6 bases, 10 bases remained unmatched. Germline CDR1 and CDR2: MNHEY and SVGEGT. CDR3 length: 16 residues. CDR3 protein: CASSYDSLWGGNEQFF. CDR3 nucleotide sequence: TGTGCCAGCAGTTACGACTCCCTGTGGGGGGGCAATGAGCAGTTCTTC.

The chain has TRBV18 and TRBJ2-7, with D uncertain. Germline V gives CDR1 KGHSH, CDR2 LQKENI. V lost 4 bases and J 6 bases, leaving 16 bases between the germline ends. The CDR3 sequence is 14 residues long. CDR3 sequence (DNA): TGTGCCAGCTCACGGTTTGAACTTTCGGGCGAGCAGTACGTC. Amino acid sequence: CASSRFELSGEQYV.

The chain joins TRBV2 to TRBJ1-2, with 8 bases fitting TRBD1. Germline-derived CDR1 and CDR2 are SNHLY and FYNNEI. The CDR3 consists of 13 residues. Trimming at V came to 7 bases and at J to 3 bases, leaving 4 bases not matched to a gene. The CDR3 region is CASISTGDYGYTF. The CDR3 DNA reads as TGTGCCAGCATATCGACAGGGGACTATGGCTACACCTTC.

The chain links TRBV7-2 to TRBJ2-2; 7 bases line up with TRBD2. Germline CDR1 is SGHTA and CDR2 is FQGNSA. CDR3 size: 16 residues. Losses at the gene ends were 3 bases for V and 1 base for J; bases not matched to a gene: 5. The CDR3 here is CASSFALAENTGELFF. CDR3 sequence (DNA): TGTGCCAGCAGCTTCGCCCTAGCGGAGAACACCGGGGAGCTGTTTTTT. Drawing the rest from reference TRBV7-2 and TRBJ2-2, the complete variable domain is GAGVSQSPSNKVTEKGKDVELRCDPISGHTALYWYRQSLGQGLEFLIYFQGNSAPDKSGLPSDRFSAERTGGSVSTLTIQRTQQEDSAVYLCASSFALAENTGELFFGEGSRLTVL.

This chain joins TRBV18 and TRBJ2-7, with 12 positions matching TRBD1. Per the germline V gene, CDR1 is KGHSH and CDR2 is LQKENI. The V gene end was trimmed by 4 bases and the J gene end by 4 bases; junction bases not matched to a gene: 2. The CDR3 totals 14 residues. CDR3 sequence: CASSLGQGAYEQYF. DNA of the CDR3: TGTGCCAGCTCACTGGGACAGGGGGCGTACGAGCAGTACTTC.

This clone came up once. The V call is TRBV29-1, the J call TRBJ2-1, with D uncertain. The germline CDR1 and CDR2 sequences are SQVTM and ANQGSEA. This CDR3 has 11 amino acids. The V end was cut by 8 bases, the J end by 6 bases, with 11 bases between. In DNA form, the CDR3 reads TGCAGCAGCGTCGCGAGCAATGAGCAGTTCTTC. Translated: CSSVASNEQFF.

This clone was seen once. The V and J genes are TRBV6-5 and TRBJ2-7, with D maybe TRBD2 (6 bases). V lost 5 bases and J 1 base, leaving 12 bases between the germline ends. CDR1 and CDR2 (germline): MNHEY, SVGAGI. The CDR3 covers 14 residues. The CDR3 DNA reads TGTGCCAGCAGTCGTGAAGGGACTTCCTACGAGCAGTACGTC. Translated: CASSREGTSYEQYV.

The V call is TRBV7-9, the J call TRBJ2-5; no firm D call. CDR1 and CDR2 from the germline V gene are SEHNR and FQNEAQ (reference sequence). Between the trimmed V and J ends, which lost 2 bases and 1 base, there was a span of 8 bases. The CDR3 totals 14 residues. CDR3 sequence (DNA): TGTGCCAGCAGCTTATACCTCAGCCAAGAGACCCAGTACTTC. Translated, it gives CASSLYLSQETQYF.

This chain uses TRBV7-2 with TRBJ2-3, with 7 bases lining up with TRBD2. Germline V gene lookup returns CDR1 SGHTA and CDR2 FQGNSA. This CDR3 region has 14 residues. The J segment lost 6 bases and the V segment lost 1 base, leaving 4 bases of the junction unmatched. The DNA of the CDR3 is TGTGCCAGCAGCTTAGGGACCGGGGGGGATACGCAGTATTTT. It is translated as CASSLGTGGDTQYF.

The chain uses TRBV5-1 and TRBJ2-7, with 10 bases fitting TRBD2. The junction had 13 bases not matched to a gene; V was cut back by 2 bases and J by 2 bases. This CDR3 is built from 18 residues. Germline CDR1 and CDR2: SGHRS and YFSETQ. CDR3: CASSFRQFLAGDPYEQYV. The CDR3 DNA is TGCGCCAGCAGCTTTAGACAGTTCCTAGCGGGAGACCCCTACGAGCAGTACGTC.

This rearrangement joins TRBV19 to TRBJ1-2; a weak D match, TRBD1 (5 bases). The CDR3 loop spans 12 amino acids. CDR1 and CDR2 (germline): LNHDA, SQIVND (reference sequence). V was trimmed by 7 bases and J by 4 bases, leaving 10 bases between them. The CDR3: CASTSQGYGYTF. The CDR3 DNA follows: TGTGCCAGTACAAGTCAGGGCTATGGCTACACCTTC.

The chain combines TRBV2 with TRBJ1-4; the D gene is possibly TRBD1 (6 bases). This CDR3 is 17 amino acids long. Germline CDR1 and CDR2: SNHLY and FYNNEI. Trimming took 3 bases from V and 4 from J, leaving 18 bases between them. CDR3 sequence (DNA): TGTGCCAGCAGTGAGGGCATAAACCGGGACAATAATGAAAAACTGTTTTTT. Residues: CASSEGINRDNNEKLFF.

The genes are TRBV11-2 and TRBJ2-2; 8 bases line up with TRBD1. CDR1 and CDR2 (germline): SGHAT, FQNNGV. The length of the CDR3 is 18 residues. V lost 5 bases, J lost 4 bases, and 15 bases stayed unmatched. CDR3 nucleotides: TGTGCCAGCAGCCTCACCCCGGACAGGGCGGTTACCACCGGGGAGCTGTTTTTT. It translates to CASSLTPDRAVTTGELFF.

This chain connects TRBV11-3 to TRBJ2-2; no clear D. The germline gives CDR1 SGHNT, CDR2 YENEEA. The CDR3 is 14 amino acids. V was cut by 2 bases and J by 6 bases, with 10 bases left in between. CDR3: CASSLLVAAGELFF. The CDR3 nucleotides read TGTGCCAGCAGCTTACTTGTGGCCGCCGGGGAGCTGTTTTTT.

In its sample, this clone was seen once. The CDR3 sequence is CASSLAFSGATGELFF. The CDR3 DNA sequence: TGTGCCAGCAGCTTGGCCTTTAGCGGGGCCACCGGGGAGCTGTTTTTT. The chain employs TRBV5-8 and TRBJ2-2; 8 bases are shared with TRBD2. The germline CDR1 and CDR2 sequences are SGHTS and YDEGEE. Germline trimming cut 0 bases from V and 4 bases from J; bases unmatched to any gene: 5. The CDR3 totals 16 residues.

In its sample, this clone was seen once. The V and J genes are TRBV6-5 and TRBJ1-1; D is uncertain. Germline V gives CDR1 MNHEY, CDR2 SVGAGI. Between the trimmed V and J ends, which lost 6 bases and 5 bases, there was a span of 16 bases. This CDR3 region has 14 residues. This chain's CDR3 is CASSPSQVRTEAFF. CDR3 bases: TGTGCCAGCAGCCCGTCCCAGGTTCGGACTGAAGCTTTCTTT.

This chain uses TRBV5-1 with TRBJ2-7; D is perhaps TRBD1 (5 bases). The CDR3 spans 15 residues. V was clipped by 3 bases and J by 3 bases, with 16 bases between them. Germline CDR1 SGHRS, CDR2 YFSETQ. CDR3: CASSSTGDSFYEQYF. For the CDR3, the DNA is TGCGCCAGCAGCTCTACAGGCGATTCTTTCTACGAGCAGTACTTC.

This chain joins TRBV5-1 and TRBJ2-1; D may be TRBD1 (6 bases). The V gene lost 4 bases and the J gene lost 7 bases, with 12 bases spanning the gap. The CDR3 extends over 13 amino acids. Per germline, CDR1 SGHRS and CDR2 YFSETQ. CDR3 residues: CASSPGVGNEQFF. CDR3 nucleotides: TGCGCCAGCAGCCCAGGGGTGGGGAATGAGCAGTTCTTC.

This chain connects TRBV7-8 to TRBJ1-1; TRBD1 is a possible D gene (6 bases). Germline values: CDR1 SGHVS, CDR2 FQNEAQ. The CDR3 length is 15 residues. V was clipped by 1 base and J by 4 bases, with 13 bases between them. CDR3 sequence: CASSLEGGGITEAFF. The CDR3 DNA reads as TGTGCCAGCAGCTTAGAAGGGGGGGGAATCACTGAAGCTTTCTTT.

The chain uses TRBV24-1 and TRBJ2-5; TRBD1 is a possible D gene (5 bases). This CDR3 is built from 15 residues. Trimming shortened V by 0 bases and J by 2 bases, and 9 bases separated the two germline ends. CDR1 KGHDR and CDR2 SFDVKD come from the germline V gene. In DNA, the CDR3 is TGTGCCACCAGTGATTTGGACAGCGAACAAGAGACCCAGTACTTC. Translation gives CATSDLDSEQETQYF.